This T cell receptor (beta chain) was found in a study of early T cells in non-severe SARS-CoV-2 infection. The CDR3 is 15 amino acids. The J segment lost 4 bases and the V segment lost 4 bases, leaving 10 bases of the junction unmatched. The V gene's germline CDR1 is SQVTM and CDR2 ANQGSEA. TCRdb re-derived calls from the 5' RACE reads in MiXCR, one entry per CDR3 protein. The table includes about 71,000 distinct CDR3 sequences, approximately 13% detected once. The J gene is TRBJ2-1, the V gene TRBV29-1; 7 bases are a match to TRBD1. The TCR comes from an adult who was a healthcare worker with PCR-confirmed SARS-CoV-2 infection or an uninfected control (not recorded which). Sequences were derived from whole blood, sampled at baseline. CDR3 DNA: TGCAGCGTTGGGGGACACAGGGGTCTATACAATGAGCAGTTCTTC. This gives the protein CSVGGHRGLYNEQFF.